This T cell receptor beta chain derives from a study of brain T cells in children with intractable seizures. The table came from immunoSEQ multiplex PCR; TCRdb's copy has only in-frame clones and leaves some out. The sample has fewer than 80,000 clones; roughly 95% are singletons. For this clone: What it binds is not known.

Findings and caveats of the study: Absence of clones before surgery may stem from lower sequencing depth. Viral specificity was inferred only from CDR3 similarity; HCMV serostatus was unknown.

Germline-derived CDR1 and CDR2 are MGHRA and YSYEKL. V dropped 0 bases and J dropped 0 bases, with 12 bases sitting between them. This CDR3 is 17 amino acids long. Surgery cases with the highest brain T cell transcript signatures were chosen for sequencing. The receptor was derived from a boy in the first two years of life with focal cortical dysplasia and intractable seizures. Here the sequenced sample was peripheral blood, taken at surgery. The chain is built from TRBV4-1 and TRBJ2-4, with no clear D. The chain's CDR3 is CASSQDGGLIAKNIQYF. The CDR3 DNA follows: TGCGCCAGCAGCCAAGATGGCGGCTTGATAGCCAAAAACATTCAGTACTTC.